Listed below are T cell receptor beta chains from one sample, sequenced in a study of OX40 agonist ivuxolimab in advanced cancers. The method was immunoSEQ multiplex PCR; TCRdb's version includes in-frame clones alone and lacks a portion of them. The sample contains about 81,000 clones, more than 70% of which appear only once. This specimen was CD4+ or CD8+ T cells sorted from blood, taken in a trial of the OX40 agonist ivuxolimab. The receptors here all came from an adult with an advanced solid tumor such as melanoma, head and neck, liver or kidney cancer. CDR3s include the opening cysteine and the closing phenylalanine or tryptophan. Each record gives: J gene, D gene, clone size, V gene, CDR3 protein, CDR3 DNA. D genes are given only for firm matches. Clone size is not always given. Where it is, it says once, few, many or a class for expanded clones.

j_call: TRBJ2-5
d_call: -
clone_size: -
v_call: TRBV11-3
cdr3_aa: CASSLSFQYPETQYF
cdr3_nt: TGTGCCAGCAGCTTATCGTTCCAATATCCCGAGACCCAGTACTTC

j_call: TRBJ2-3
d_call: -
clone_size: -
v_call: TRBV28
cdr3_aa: CASSSSGADNRDTQYF
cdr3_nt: TGTGCCAGCAGTTCATCCGGGGCGGACAACCGGGATACGCAGTATTTT

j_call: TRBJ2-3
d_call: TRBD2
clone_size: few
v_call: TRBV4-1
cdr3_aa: CASSQYASGGTDTQYF
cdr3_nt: TGCGCCAGCAGCCAATACGCTAGCGGGGGTACCGATACGCAGTATTTT

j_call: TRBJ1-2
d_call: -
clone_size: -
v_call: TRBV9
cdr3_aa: CASSVGVGGESGYTF
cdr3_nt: TGTGCCAGCAGCGTAGGGGTGGGAGGGGAGTCTGGCTACACCTTC

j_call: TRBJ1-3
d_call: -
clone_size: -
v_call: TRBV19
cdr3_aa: CATTDRPRADGNTIYF
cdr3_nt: TGTGCCACCACGGACCGGCCAAGGGCGGATGGAAACACCATATATTTT

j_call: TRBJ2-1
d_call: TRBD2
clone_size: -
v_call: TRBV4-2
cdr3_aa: CASSHSTSLDEQFF
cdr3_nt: TGTGCCAGCAGCCATTCGACTAGCCTCGATGAGCAGTTCTTC

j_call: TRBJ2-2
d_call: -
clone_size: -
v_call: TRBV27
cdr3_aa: CASSLSRDTGELFF
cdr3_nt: TGTGCCAGCAGTTTATCAAGGGACACCGGGGAGCTGTTTTTT

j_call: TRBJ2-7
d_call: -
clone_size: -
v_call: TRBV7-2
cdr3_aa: CASSSEGPSAGREQYF
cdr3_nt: TGTGCCAGCAGTTCGGAAGGGCCTAGCGCTGGAAGAGAGCAGTACTTC

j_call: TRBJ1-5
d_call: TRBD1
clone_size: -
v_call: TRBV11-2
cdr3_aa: CASSQGGLSNQPQHF
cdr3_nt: TGTGCCAGCAGCCAGGGGGGGCTTAGCAATCAGCCCCAGCATTTT

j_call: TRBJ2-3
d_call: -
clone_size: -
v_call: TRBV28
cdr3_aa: CASSHGARGTDTQYF
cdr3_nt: TGTGCCAGCAGTCATGGGGCGCGGGGCACAGATACGCAGTATTTT

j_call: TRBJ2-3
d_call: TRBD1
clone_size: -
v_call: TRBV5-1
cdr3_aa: CASSTGTGGGFRDTQYF
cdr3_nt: TGCGCCAGCAGCACGGGGACAGGTGGCGGCTTTCGAGATACGCAGTATTTT

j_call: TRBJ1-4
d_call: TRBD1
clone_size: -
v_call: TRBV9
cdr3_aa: CASSVEGQGDEKLFF
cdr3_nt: TGTGCCAGCAGCGTAGAGGGACAGGGGGATGAAAAACTGTTTTTT

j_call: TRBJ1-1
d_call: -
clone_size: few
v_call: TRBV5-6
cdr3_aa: CASSWGPSRRYTEAFF
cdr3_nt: TGTGCCAGCAGCTGGGGCCCCTCCCGGCGGTACACTGAAGCTTTCTTT

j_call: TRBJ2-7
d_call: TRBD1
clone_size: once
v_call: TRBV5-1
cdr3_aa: CASSLGDRQGSYEQYF
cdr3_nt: TGCGCCAGCAGCTTGGGGGATAGACAGGGCTCCTACGAGCAGTACTTC

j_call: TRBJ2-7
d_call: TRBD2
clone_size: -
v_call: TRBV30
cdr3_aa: CAWSPKLAGAYEQYF
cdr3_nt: TGTGCCTGGAGTCCTAAACTAGCGGGGGCCTACGAGCAGTACTTC

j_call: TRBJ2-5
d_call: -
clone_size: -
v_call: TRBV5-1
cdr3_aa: CASSRVTDSGLAEETQYF
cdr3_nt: TGCGCCAGCAGTAGGGTTACGGATTCGGGGCTGGCAGAAGAGACCCAGTACTTC

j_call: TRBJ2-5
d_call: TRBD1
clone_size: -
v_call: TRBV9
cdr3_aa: CASSLMTGEETQYF
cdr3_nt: TGTGCCAGCAGCCTAATGACAGGGGAAGAGACCCAGTACTTC

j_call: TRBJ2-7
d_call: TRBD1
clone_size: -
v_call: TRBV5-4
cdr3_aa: CASSFGQGSEQYF
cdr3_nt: TGTGCCAGCAGCTTTGGACAGGGGTCCGAGCAGTACTTC

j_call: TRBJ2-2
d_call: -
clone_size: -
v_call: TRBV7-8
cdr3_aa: CASSLRRSRVTGELFF
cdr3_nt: TGTGCCAGCAGCTTGAGGCGCTCCAGGGTCACCGGGGAGCTGTTTTTT

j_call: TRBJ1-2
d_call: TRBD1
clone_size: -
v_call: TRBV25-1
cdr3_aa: CASSSQGGGYGYTF
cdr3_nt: TGTGCCAGCAGTAGTCAGGGGGGTGGTTATGGCTACACCTTC

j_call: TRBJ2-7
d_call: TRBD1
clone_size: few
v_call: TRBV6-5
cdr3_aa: CASTQTGEHEQYF
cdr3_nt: TGTGCCAGCACCCAAACAGGGGAACACGAGCAGTACTTC

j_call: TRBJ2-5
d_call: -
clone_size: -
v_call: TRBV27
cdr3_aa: CASTKPGVGETQYF
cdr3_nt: TGTGCCAGCACCAAACCGGGGGTGGGGGAGACCCAGTACTTC

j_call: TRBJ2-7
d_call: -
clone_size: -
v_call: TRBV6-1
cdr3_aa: CASSLYGGPYEQYF
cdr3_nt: TGTGCCAGCAGCCTATATGGGGGCCCCTACGAGCAGTACTTC

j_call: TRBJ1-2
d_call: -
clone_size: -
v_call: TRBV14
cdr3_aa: CASSQDRGQGYTF
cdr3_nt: TGTGCCAGCAGCCAAGACAGGGGACAAGGCTACACCTTC

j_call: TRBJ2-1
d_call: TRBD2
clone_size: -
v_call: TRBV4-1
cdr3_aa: CASSQYGRTKTNEQFF
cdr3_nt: TGCGCCAGCAGCCAATACGGGAGGACAAAAACCAATGAGCAGTTCTTC

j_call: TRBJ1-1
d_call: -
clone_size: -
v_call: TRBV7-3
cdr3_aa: CASSGTENTEAFF
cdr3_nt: TGTGCCAGCAGCGGTACAGAGAACACTGAAGCTTTCTTT

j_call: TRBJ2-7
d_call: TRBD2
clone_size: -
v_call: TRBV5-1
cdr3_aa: CASSYLAGDSYEQYF
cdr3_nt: TGCGCCAGCAGCTATCTAGCGGGAGATTCCTACGAGCAGTACTTC

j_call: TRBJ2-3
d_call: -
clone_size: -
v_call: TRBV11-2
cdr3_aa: CASSLYRGTDTQYF
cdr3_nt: TGTGCCAGCAGCTTATATCGCGGCACAGATACGCAGTATTTT

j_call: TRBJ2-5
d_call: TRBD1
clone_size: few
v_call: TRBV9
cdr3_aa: CASNILGTGEETQYF
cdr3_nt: TGTGCCAGCAACATACTCGGGACAGGGGAAGAGACCCAGTACTTC

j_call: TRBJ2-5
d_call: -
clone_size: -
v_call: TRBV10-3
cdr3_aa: CAITDRRQETQYF
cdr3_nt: TGTGCCATCACTGACAGGCGACAAGAGACCCAGTACTTC

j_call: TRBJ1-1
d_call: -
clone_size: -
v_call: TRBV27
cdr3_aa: CASSFGGGESEAFF
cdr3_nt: TGTGCCAGCAGTTTCGGGGGGGGCGAGTCTGAAGCTTTCTTT

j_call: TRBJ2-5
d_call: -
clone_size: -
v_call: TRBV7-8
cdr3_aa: CASSHDLLTMGETQYF
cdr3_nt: TGTGCCAGCAGTCACGACCTTTTAACGATGGGAGAGACCCAGTACTTC

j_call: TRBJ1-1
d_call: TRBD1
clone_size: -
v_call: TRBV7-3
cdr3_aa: CASSTGQGRTEAFF
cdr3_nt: TGTGCCAGCAGTACCGGACAGGGTAGGACTGAAGCTTTCTTT

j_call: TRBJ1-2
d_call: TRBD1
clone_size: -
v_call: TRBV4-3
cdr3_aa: CASSTRTGLNYGYTF
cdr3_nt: TGCGCCAGCAGCACTCGGACAGGGCTTAACTATGGCTACACCTTC

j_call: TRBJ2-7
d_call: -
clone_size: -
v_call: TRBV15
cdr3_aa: CATSRDRRWLEQYF
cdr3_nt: TGTGCCACCAGCAGAGACCGGCGGTGGTTGGAGCAGTACTTC

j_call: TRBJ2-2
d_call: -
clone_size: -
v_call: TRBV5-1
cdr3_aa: CASNRGPPWGTGELFF
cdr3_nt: TGCGCCAGCAACCGAGGCCCCCCCTGGGGCACCGGGGAGCTGTTTTTT

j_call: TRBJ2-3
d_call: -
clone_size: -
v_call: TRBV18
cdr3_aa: CASSPLGGGGDTQYF
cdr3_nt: TGTGCCAGCTCACCACTTGGCGGGGGCGGAGATACGCAGTATTTT

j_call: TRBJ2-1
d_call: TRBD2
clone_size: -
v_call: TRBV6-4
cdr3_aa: CASRLAGGVDEQFF
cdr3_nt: TGTGCCAGCAGGCTAGCGGGGGGGGTAGATGAGCAGTTCTTC

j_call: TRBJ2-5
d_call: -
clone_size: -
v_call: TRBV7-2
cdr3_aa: CASSLDYGATQTQYF
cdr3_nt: TGTGCCAGCAGCTTAGACTACGGTGCTACTCAGACCCAGTACTTC

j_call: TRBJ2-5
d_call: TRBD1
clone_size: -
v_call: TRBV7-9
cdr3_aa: CASSLATGTGVETQYF
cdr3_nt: TGTGCCAGCAGCTTAGCTACCGGGACAGGGGTTGAGACCCAGTACTTC

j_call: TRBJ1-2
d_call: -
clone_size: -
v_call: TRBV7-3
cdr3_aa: CASSLTVRADYGYTF
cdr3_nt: TGTGCCAGCAGCTTAACAGTCAGGGCAGACTATGGCTACACCTTC

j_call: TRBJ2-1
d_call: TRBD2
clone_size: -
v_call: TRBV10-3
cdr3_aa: CAIGPGLAGGGEQFF
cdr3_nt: TGTGCCATCGGACCGGGACTAGCGGGAGGGGGTGAGCAGTTCTTC